This T cell receptor beta chain was found in a study of T cells in localized non-small cell lung cancer. Overall study findings and caveats: Sequencing, confined to only one tumor region, leaves heterogeneity possible. The study linked higher blood T cell density to longer overall survival. It was uninvolved adjacent lung that showed the highest T cell clonality, exceeding tumor. For the top 100 tumor clones, a median about 60 also appeared in adjacent lung.

Regarding this clone: The antigen remains undetermined.

Method: immunoSEQ multiplex PCR; TCRdb's copy keeps in-frame clones and lacks some. There are about 45,000 clones in the sample; 81% occur only once, and approximately 17% lies in the top ten. Trimming left V 5 bases short and J 2 bases short, with 13 bases between. The CDR3 runs to 14 residues. Looked up from germline, CDR1 is SGHVS and CDR2 is FQNEAQ. V is TRBV7-8 and J is TRBJ2-7; no firm D call. This sequence originates from a man aged 35-75 years with stage III lung adenocarcinoma. The specimen comprised peripheral blood mononuclear cells, sampled before any cancer treatment. Here the CDR3 reads CASSLEGSAYEQYF. CDR3 nucleotides: TGTGCCAGCAGCCTAGAAGGCAGCGCCTACGAGCAGTACTTC.